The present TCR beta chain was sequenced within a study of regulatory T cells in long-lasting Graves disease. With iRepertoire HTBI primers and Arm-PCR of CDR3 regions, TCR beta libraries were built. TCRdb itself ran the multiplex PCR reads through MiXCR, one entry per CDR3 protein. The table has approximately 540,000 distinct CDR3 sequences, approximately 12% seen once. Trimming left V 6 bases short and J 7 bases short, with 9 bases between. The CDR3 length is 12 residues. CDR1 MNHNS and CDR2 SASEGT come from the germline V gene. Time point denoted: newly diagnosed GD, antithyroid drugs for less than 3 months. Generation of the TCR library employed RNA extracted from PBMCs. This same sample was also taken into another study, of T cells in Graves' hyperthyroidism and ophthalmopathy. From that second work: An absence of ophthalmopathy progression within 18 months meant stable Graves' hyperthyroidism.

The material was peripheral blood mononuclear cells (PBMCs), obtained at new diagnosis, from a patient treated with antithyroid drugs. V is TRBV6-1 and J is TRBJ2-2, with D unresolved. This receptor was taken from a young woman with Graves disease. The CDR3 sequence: CASSRTVGELFF. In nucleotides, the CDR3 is TGTGCCAGCAGCAGAACGGTCGGGGAGCTGTTTTTT.